Each of the 8 T cell receptor beta chains below was sequenced from the same sample in a study of blood T cell repertoires in COVID-19 (dated by TCRdb to the early 2020s). Libraries were built with the immunoSEQ multiplex PCR assay. Drawn from immuneACCESS, this table holds only the in-frame rearrangements with V and J called that TCRdb kept. Clones are partly lost; checked studies trace under half to an unresolved V gene and leave the rest unexplained. This sample gives about 220,000 clones in total; around nine tenths of them show up just once. Of the sample, 14% to 15% falls within the top ten clones. The specimen sequenced was PBMCs or T cells enriched from blood (not recorded which). These receptors originate from a woman aged 45-65 years with acute COVID-19.

The sample holds a few counts of this clone. The CDR3 DNA is TGTGCCAGCTCTCGCGGCGTCTACGAGCAGTACTTC. It encodes CASSRGVYEQYF. The rearrangement links TRBV7-2 to TRBJ2-7; D gene ambiguous. The CDR3 totals 12 residues. V was pared by 8 bases and J by 3 bases, with 11 bases between. Germline V gene sequence: CDR1 SGHTA, CDR2 FQGNSA.

The CDR3 protein is CASSHFQRGYEQFF. CDR3 DNA: TGTGCCAGTAGTCATTTCCAACGGGGGTATGAGCAGTTCTTC. V is TRBV19 and J is TRBJ2-1, with D possibly being TRBD2 (6 bases). CDR1 is LNHDA and CDR2 is SQIVND in the germline V gene (reference sequence). With 5 bases removed from V and 8 bases from J, the gap between germline ends came to 16 bases. The CDR3 extends over 14 amino acids.

The CDR3 sequence is CASSSQGMEETQYF. DNA of the CDR3: TGCGCCAGCAGCTCCCAGGGTATGGAGGAGACCCAGTACTTC. This sequence joins TRBV5-1 and TRBJ2-5, with TRBD1 as a possible D gene (5 bases). Germline CDR1 is SGHRS and CDR2 is YFSETQ. V was shortened by 3 bases and J by 5 bases, with 14 bases between the two germline ends. This CDR3 is 14 amino acids long.

J is TRBJ2-5 and V is TRBV11-1, with 11 bases aligning to TRBD2. The CDR3 spans 14 residues. Germline V gene sequence: CDR1 SGHAT, CDR2 FQDESV (reference sequence). The V segment lost 5 bases and the J segment 5 bases; nucleotides outside the gene matches: 4. This chain's CDR3 is CASSPGTSGETQYF. CDR3 DNA: TGTGCCAGCAGCCCCGGGACTAGCGGCGAGACCCAGTACTTC.

The rearrangement joins TRBV27 to TRBJ1-3, with 7 nucleotides matching TRBD1. V lost 8 bases, J lost 0 bases, and 10 bases stayed unmatched. The germline V gene has CDR1 MNHEY and CDR2 SMNVEV (reference sequence). The CDR3 extends over 16 amino acids. The chain's CDR3 is CASSPSRGNSGNTIYF. The DNA of the CDR3 is TGTGCCAGCTCGCCATCCAGGGGGAACTCTGGAAACACCATATATTTT.

The chain has TRBV7-3 and TRBJ1-1, with TRBD1 identical over 10 bases. The V gene end was trimmed by 6 bases and the J gene end by 4 bases; junction bases not matched to a gene: 5. Germline-derived CDR1 and CDR2 are SGHTA and FQGTGA. The CDR3 length is 14 residues. Written as DNA, the CDR3 is TGTGCCAGCAGGTCCGGGACAGGGGCCACTGAAGCTTTCTTT. Translation: CASRSGTGATEAFF.

Only one count was recorded for this clone. V and J are TRBV10-3 and TRBJ2-7; TRBD2 aligns across 9 bases. J gave up 3 bases and V 0 bases, and 9 bases lay outside the gene matches. The CDR3 has 17 amino acids. Germline V lookup: CDR1 ENHRY, CDR2 SYGVKD. As DNA, the CDR3 is TGTGCCATCAGTGAGTCGACTGGAGCGGGAGGTTACTACGAGCAGTACTTC. This codes for CAISESTGAGGYYEQYF.

The V gene is TRBV13, the J gene TRBJ2-7, with 15 bases identical to TRBD2. Germline CDR1 is PRHDT and CDR2 is FYEKMQ (reference sequence). The J segment lost 0 bases and the V segment lost 5 bases, leaving 11 bases of the junction unmatched. The CDR3 loop spans 19 amino acids. The CDR3 is CASSPRTSGRDTLSYEQYF. The DNA for the CDR3 is TGTGCCAGCAGCCCCCGGACTAGCGGGAGGGACACCCTCTCCTACGAGCAGTACTTC.